This TCR beta chain was captured by sequencing in a study of blood T cells in healthy people across ages. This CDR3 contains 20 residues. Trimming stripped 6 bases from V and 0 bases from J, with 24 bases between. CDR1 is SNHLY and CDR2 is FYNNEI in the germline V gene. Using a J-beta primer mix together with a sample-barcoded 5' primer, a second PCR was run for roughly 6 to 12 cycles. Via MiXCR, TCRdb re-called the 5' RACE reads, giving one row per CDR3 protein. The table records about a million distinct CDR3 sequences, around 48% of them present only once. The sample was blood. This clonotype originated in a man younger than 40 in good health. The V and J genes are TRBV2 and TRBJ2-6, with D perhaps TRBD1 (5 bases). DNA of the CDR3: TGTGCCAGCAGATTCGACCCCCAGACAGATAGACTCTCTGGGGCCAACGTCCTGACTTTC. This codes for CASRFDPQTDRLSGANVLTF.